The 3 T cell receptor beta chains listed next were all sequenced from one sample in a study of cytomegalovirus exposure and HLA in healthy donors. PCR employed 60 Vbeta and 13 Jbeta primers. The protocol was immunoSEQ multiplex PCR, while the TCRdb copy is restricted to in-frame clones and leaves out a portion. The sample has 120,000 or so clones, approximately 79% seen once. Sample: PBMCs. The receptors come from a man aged 25-40 years in good health and CMV-seronegative.

The chain links TRBV7-9 to TRBJ1-3, with a weak D call TRBD1 (5 bases). Germline V CDR1 and CDR2: SEHNR, FQNEAQ (reference sequence). CDR3 length equals 15 residues. The germline V and J ends were trimmed by 1 base and 5 bases, with 12 bases remaining between them. Written as DNA, the CDR3 is TGTGCCAGCAGCTTAGGTAGGACACCGAGAAACACCATATATTTT. This translates into CASSLGRTPRNTIYF. Variable domain in full (rest from reference TRBV7-9 and TRBJ1-3): DTGVSQNPRHKITKRGQNVTFRCDPISEHNRLYWYRQTLGQGPEFLTYFQNEAQLEKSRLLSDRFSAERPKGSFSTLEIQRTEQGDSAMYLCASSLGRTPRNTIYFGEGSWLTVV.

The chain employs TRBV5-1 and TRBJ2-2; 7 bases line up with TRBD1. J lost 2 bases, V lost 5 bases, and 6 bases had no gene match. The CDR3 covers 15 residues. In germline, CDR1 is SGHRS, CDR2 YFSETQ. The CDR3 loop is CASRMRTGNTGELFF. CDR3 coding DNA: TGCGCCAGCAGAATGAGGACAGGAAACACCGGGGAGCTGTTTTTT.

J is TRBJ2-1 and V is TRBV10-2, with TRBD2 matching over 7 bases. The CDR3 totals 16 residues. The junction had 10 bases not matched to a gene; V was cut back by 4 bases and J by 4 bases. CDR1 is WSHSY, CDR2 SAAADI, per germline. This CDR3 is CASSGLGGGFYNEQFF. CDR3 nucleotides: TGCGCCAGCAGTGGTCTCGGCGGGGGATTTTACAATGAGCAGTTCTTC.